This T cell receptor beta chain came from a study of T cell repertoires in cytomegalovirus infection. The overall study: In public TCR beta signatures, there were indications of both CMV infection and matching HLA type.

TCRdb itself ran the reads through MiXCR, one entry per CDR3 protein. Of nearly 450,000 distinct CDR3 sequences listed, about a third are singletons. The V gene lost 11 bases and the J gene lost 3 bases, with 16 bases spanning the gap. This CDR3 region has 13 residues. Germline values: CDR1 SNHLY, CDR2 FYNNEI. This clonotype was counted only a few times. The sample comprised PBMCs. The V and J genes are TRBV2 and TRBJ1-2, with D uncertain. The receptor's source is a human donor in good health (CMV status not recorded). Some clones in this sample may be carry-over from other donors' samples. The CDR3 nucleotides read TGTGCCGCACAGATCGTGGAACACTATGGCTACACCTTC. Encoded protein: CAAQIVEHYGYTF.